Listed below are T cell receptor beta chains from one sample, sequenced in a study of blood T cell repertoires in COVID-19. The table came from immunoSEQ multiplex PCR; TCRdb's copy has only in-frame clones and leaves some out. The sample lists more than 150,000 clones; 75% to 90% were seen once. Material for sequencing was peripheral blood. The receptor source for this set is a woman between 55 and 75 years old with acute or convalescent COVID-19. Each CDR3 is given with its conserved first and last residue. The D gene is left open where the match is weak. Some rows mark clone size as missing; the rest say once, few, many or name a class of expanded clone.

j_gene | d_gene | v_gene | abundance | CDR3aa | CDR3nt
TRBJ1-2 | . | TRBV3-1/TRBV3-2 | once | CASSQDSERGYTF | TGTGCCAGCAGCCAAGATTCAGAGCGAGGCTACACCTTC
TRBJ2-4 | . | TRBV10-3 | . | CAISEGAGAKNIQYF | TGTGCCATCAGTGAGGGGGCCGGGGCCAAAAACATTCAGTACTTC
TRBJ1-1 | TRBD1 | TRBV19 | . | CASSIFGQGDTEAFF | TGTGCCAGTAGTATTTTTGGGCAGGGGGACACTGAAGCTTTCTTT
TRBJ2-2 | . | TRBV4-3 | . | CASSQDYTAGELFF | TGCGCCAGCAGCCAAGATTATACAGCCGGGGAGCTGTTTTTT
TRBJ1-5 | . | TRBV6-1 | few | CASSEAGDSYQPQHF | TGTGCCAGCAGTGAAGCAGGGGACTCTTATCAGCCCCAGCATTTT
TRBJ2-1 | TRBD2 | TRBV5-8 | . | CASSFPIIAGGYNEQFF | TGTGCCAGCAGCTTCCCCATCATAGCGGGGGGATATAATGAGCAGTTCTTC
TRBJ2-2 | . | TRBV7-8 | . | CASSLVVGELFF | TGTGCCAGCAGCTTAGTAGTCGGGGAGCTGTTTTTT
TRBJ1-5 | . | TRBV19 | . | CASSFLPGQGMLPQHF | TGTGCCAGTAGTTTCCTCCCGGGCCAGGGTATGTTGCCCCAGCATTTT
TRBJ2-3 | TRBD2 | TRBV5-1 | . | CASSWGLAGGTSTDTQYF | TGCGCCAGCAGCTGGGGACTAGCGGGGGGGACTAGCACAGATACGCAGTATTTT
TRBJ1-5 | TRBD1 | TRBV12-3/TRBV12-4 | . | CASSPKGQVPF | TGTGCCAGCAGTCCGAAAGGACAGGTCCCCTTT
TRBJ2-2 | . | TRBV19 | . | CASSMDRRRELFF | TGTGCCAGTAGTATGGACAGAAGACGGGAGCTGTTTTTT
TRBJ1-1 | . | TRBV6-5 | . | CASSYRRKTGAEAFF | TGTGCCAGCAGTTACCGGCGGAAGACCGGCGCTGAAGCTTTCTTT
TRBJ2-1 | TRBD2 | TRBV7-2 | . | CASSLSSGVYNEQFF | TGTGCCAGCAGCTTGTCTAGCGGGGTATACAATGAGCAGTTCTTC
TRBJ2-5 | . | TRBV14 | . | CASSRRGGIETQYF | TGTGCCAGCAGCCGGAGGGGGGGCATCGAGACCCAGTACTTC
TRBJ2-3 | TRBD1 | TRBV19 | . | CASSLRQGTDTQYF | TGTGCCAGTAGTCTACGACAGGGGACAGATACGCAGTATTTT
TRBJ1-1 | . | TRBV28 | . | CASSFPSTGLIMNTEAFF | TGTGCCAGCAGTTTCCCCAGCACAGGGCTGATAATGAACACTGAAGCTTTCTTT
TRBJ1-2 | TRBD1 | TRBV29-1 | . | CSVGRRGQRYGYGYTF | TGCAGCGTTGGCAGGAGGGGGCAGAGGTACGGCTATGGCTACACCTTC
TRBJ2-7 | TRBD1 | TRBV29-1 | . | CSVEVRQGYEQYF | TGCAGCGTTGAAGTTCGACAGGGCTACGAGCAGTACTTC
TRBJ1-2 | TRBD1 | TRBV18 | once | CASSNTGGQDYGYTF | TGTGCCAGCTCAAACACAGGGGGCCAGGACTATGGCTACACCTTC
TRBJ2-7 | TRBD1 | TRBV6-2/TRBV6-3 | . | CASSLTGGSSYEQYF | TGTGCCAGCAGTCTGACAGGGGGCTCCTCCTACGAGCAGTACTTC
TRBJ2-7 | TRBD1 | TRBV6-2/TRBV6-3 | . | CASSYLSGQGIIGQYF | TGTGCCAGCAGTTACCTGTCGGGACAGGGTATTATTGGGCAGTACTTC
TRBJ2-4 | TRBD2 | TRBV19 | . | CATSRTSGGLGKNIQYF | TGTGCCACGTCCCGGACTAGCGGGGGTCTGGGCAAAAACATTCAGTACTTC
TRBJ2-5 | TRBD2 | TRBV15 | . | CATSGRAGGRGETQYF | TGTGCCACCAGCGGAAGAGCGGGGGGCCGGGGAGAGACCCAGTACTTC
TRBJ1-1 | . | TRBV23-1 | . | CATNIARGGQRTEAFF | TGCGCCACCAACATAGCTCGGGGGGGGCAGCGGACTGAAGCTTTCTTT
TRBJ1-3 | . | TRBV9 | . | CASSASWLGVGTIYF | TGTGCCAGCAGCGCCTCATGGCTCGGGGTTGGCACCATATATTTT
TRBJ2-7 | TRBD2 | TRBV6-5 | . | CASSYSSGGPSSEQYF | TGTGCCAGCAGTTACTCGAGCGGGGGCCCCTCGTCCGAGCAGTACTTC
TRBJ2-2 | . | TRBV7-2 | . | CASSLVSGMNTGELFF | TGTGCCAGCAGCTTAGTTTCAGGCATGAACACCGGGGAGCTGTTTTTT
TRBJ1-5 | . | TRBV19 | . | CASSPGTGLSNQPQHF | TGTGCCAGTAGTCCAGGGACGGGACTTAGCAATCAGCCCCAGCATTTT
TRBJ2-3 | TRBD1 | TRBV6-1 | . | CASSDPGQGPDTQYF | TGTGCCAGCAGTGACCCGGGACAGGGCCCAGATACGCAGTATTTT
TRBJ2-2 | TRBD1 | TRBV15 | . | CATSPPGQGGTGELFF | TGTGCCACCAGCCCCCCGGGACAGGGCGGCACCGGGGAGCTGTTTTTT
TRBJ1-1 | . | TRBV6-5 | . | CASSLRNTEAFF | TGTGCCAGCAGTCTCCGGAACACTGAAGCTTTCTTT
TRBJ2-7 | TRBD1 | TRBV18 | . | CASSPGDRVLSYEQYF | TGTGCCAGCTCACCAGGGGACAGGGTCCTATCCTACGAGCAGTACTTC
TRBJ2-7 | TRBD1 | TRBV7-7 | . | CASSPSPTGTSEQYF | TGTGCTAGCAGCCCCTCCCCGACAGGGACGAGCGAGCAGTACTTC
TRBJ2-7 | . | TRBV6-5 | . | CASSLGGGDEQYF | TGTGCCAGCAGTCTCGGAGGGGGGGACGAGCAGTACTTC
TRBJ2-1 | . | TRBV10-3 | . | CAISDSSYNEQFF | TGTGCCATCAGTGACAGCTCCTACAATGAGCAGTTCTTC
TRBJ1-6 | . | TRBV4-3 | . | CASSQDRDIVSPLHF | TGCGCCAGCAGCCAAGATCGGGACATAGTATCACCCCTCCACTTT
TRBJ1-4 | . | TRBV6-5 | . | CASSYSYATNEKLFF | TGTGCCAGCAGTTATAGCTATGCAACTAATGAAAAACTGTTTTTT
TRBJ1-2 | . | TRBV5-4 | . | CASSLAVIRGHDYGYTF | TGTGCCAGCAGCTTGGCTGTGATCAGGGGACACGACTATGGCTACACCTTC
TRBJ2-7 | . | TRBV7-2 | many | CASRADYSYEQYF | TGTGCCAGCAGAGCGGACTACTCCTACGAGCAGTACTTC
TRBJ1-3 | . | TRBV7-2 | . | CASSRWQGQSGNTIYF | TGTGCCAGCAGCAGGTGGCAGGGGCAATCTGGAAACACCATATATTTT
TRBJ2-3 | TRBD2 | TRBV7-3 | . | CASSPGVAGGPTDTQYF | TGTGCCAGCAGCCCCGGGGTAGCGGGGGGGCCCACAGATACGCAGTATTTT
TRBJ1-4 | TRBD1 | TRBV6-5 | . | CASSSGTGATNEKLFF | TGTGCCAGCAGTTCGGGGACAGGCGCAACTAATGAAAAACTGTTTTTT
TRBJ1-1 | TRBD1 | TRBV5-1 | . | CASKPQGIAEAFF | TGCGCCAGCAAGCCACAGGGGATCGCTGAAGCTTTCTTT
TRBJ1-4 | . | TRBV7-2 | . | CASNPSPGRNEKLFF | TGTGCCAGCAACCCAAGCCCAGGGAGGAATGAAAAACTGTTTTTT
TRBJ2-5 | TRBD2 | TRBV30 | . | CAWSAGLAGGQETQYF | TGTGCCTGGAGTGCGGGTCTAGCGGGGGGGCAGGAGACCCAGTACTTC
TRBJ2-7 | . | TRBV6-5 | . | CASSYHRARDEQYF | TGTGCCAGCAGTTACCATCGGGCCAGGGACGAGCAGTACTTC
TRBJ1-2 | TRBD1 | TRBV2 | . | CASRTGGANYGYTF | TGTGCCAGCAGAACAGGGGGCGCTAACTATGGCTACACCTTC
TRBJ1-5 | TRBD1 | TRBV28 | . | CASSAGTGNLVWGQPQHF | TGTGCCAGCAGCGCCGGGACAGGGAACTTAGTTTGGGGTCAGCCCCAGCATTTT
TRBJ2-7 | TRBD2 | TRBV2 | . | CALSRGEGSYEQYF | TGTGCCCTCAGTAGAGGGGAGGGGTCCTACGAGCAGTACTTC
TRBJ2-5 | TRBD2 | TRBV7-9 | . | CASSLSGGAEETQYF | TGTGCCAGCAGCTTAAGCGGGGGGGCGGAAGAGACCCAGTACTTC